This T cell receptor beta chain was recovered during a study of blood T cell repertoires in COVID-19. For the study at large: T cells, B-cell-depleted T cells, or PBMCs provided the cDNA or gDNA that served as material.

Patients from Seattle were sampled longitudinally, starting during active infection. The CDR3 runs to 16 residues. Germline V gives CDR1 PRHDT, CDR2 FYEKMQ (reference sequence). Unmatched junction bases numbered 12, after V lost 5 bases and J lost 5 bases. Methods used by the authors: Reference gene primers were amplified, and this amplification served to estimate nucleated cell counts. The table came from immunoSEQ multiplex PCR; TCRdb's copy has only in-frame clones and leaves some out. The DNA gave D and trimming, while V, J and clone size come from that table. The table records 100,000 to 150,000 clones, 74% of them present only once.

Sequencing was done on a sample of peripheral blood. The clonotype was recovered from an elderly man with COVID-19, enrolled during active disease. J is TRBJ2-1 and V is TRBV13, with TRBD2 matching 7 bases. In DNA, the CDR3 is TGTGCCAGCAGCACATCTAGCGGATTACTGAACAATGAGCAGTTCTTC. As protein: CASSTSSGLLNNEQFF.